This TCR beta chain appears in the sequencing data of a study of cytomegalovirus exposure and HLA in healthy donors. Regarding the study as a whole: Reports indicated that the classifier achieved high specificity and sensitivity in diagnosing cytomegalovirus status. Sequencing likely produced, as an artifact, a cluster of highly shared sequence variants. Earlier analysis found most TCR beta V segments productive about 87% or about 30% of the time.

A multiplex PCR was run with 60 Vbeta primers and 13 Jbeta primers. Sequencing used immunoSEQ multiplex PCR; TCRdb keeps in-frame clones, though not all of them. The sample contains 200,000 to 250,000 clones, about 83% of which appear only once. Remarks on this clone: Its cognate antigen is unknown.

V dropped 2 bases and J dropped 4; count of bases not matched to a gene: 3. This CDR3 has 15 amino acids. Germline CDR1 reads SGHRS; CDR2 reads YFSETQ. Sequenced input: PBMCs. The rearrangement links TRBV5-1 to TRBJ2-5, with 12 bases aligning to TRBD2. The clonotype was recovered from a human donor in good health. As DNA, the CDR3 is TGCGCCAGCAGCTTTTTGGGACTAGCGGGAGAGACCCAGTACTTC. Protein sequence: CASSFLGLAGETQYF.